The table lists the clone carrying this TCR beta chain with a few counts. The data belong to a study of early T cells in non-severe SARS-CoV-2 infection. TCRdb recomputed calls from the 5' RACE reads with MiXCR, one row per CDR3 protein. The sample includes around 58,000 distinct CDR3 sequences, roughly 7.8% of them seen just once. V was clipped by 6 bases and J by 2 bases, with 15 bases between them. The CDR3 contains 15 residues. Germline V gene lookup returns CDR1 SGHTA and CDR2 FQGNSA. The chain recombines TRBV7-2 with TRBJ2-3; maybe TRBD1 (6 bases). The clonotype originates from an adult who was a healthcare worker with PCR-confirmed SARS-CoV-2 infection or an uninfected control (not recorded which). The sequenced sample was whole blood, obtained at baseline. The CDR3 here is CASSLQGIDTDTQYF. Here the CDR3 DNA reads TGTGCCAGCAGTTTACAGGGAATAGACACAGATACGCAGTATTTT.